One sample yielded the 17 T cell receptor beta chains listed below, sequenced in a study of T-cell reconstitution after alpha-beta-depleted transplantation in children. The library targeted TCRbeta and was prepared with unique molecular identifiers. TCRdb called the PCR reads again in MiXCR, with one record for every CDR3 protein. The data contain about 340,000 distinct CDR3 sequences, 10% to 15% of them singletons. Sequencing used PBMCs, obtained from the stem cell graft. The receptors originated from a human donor who donated a stem cell graft to a child with Fanconi anemia.

In this sample, this clonotype turned up many times. The DNA for the CDR3 is TGTGCCAGCAGTCCCCGGCGGGGGGGCTCTATTGAGCAGTTCTTC. It is translated as CASSPRRGGSIEQFF. The chain uses TRBV7-2 and TRBJ2-1; 9 nucleotides align to TRBD2. This CDR3 region has 15 residues. CDR1 and CDR2 (germline): SGHTA, FQGNSA. V lost 6 bases, J lost 9 bases, and 12 bases stayed unmatched. Drawing the rest from reference TRBV7-2 and TRBJ2-1, the complete variable domain is GAGVSQSPSNKVTEKGKDVELRCDPISGHTALYWYRQSLGQGLEFLIYFQGNSAPDKSGLPSDRFSAERTGGSVSTLTIQRTQQEDSAVYLCASSPRRGGSIEQFFGPGTRLTVL.

This chain connects TRBV27 to TRBJ2-3, with 8 bases that match TRBD2. The CDR3 spans 14 residues. CDR1 MNHEY and CDR2 SMNVEV come from the germline V gene (reference sequence). V shed 3 bases and J 6 bases; nucleotides not matched to a gene: 5. The CDR3 DNA sequence: TGTGCCAGCAGTTTCGCGGGGGGTGCGGATACGCAGTATTTT. The encoded protein is CASSFAGGADTQYF.

This clonotype was counted between two and nine times. The chain has TRBV7-8 and TRBJ1-4; TRBD1 matches 7 bases. CDR1 is SGHVS and CDR2 is FQNEAQ in the germline V gene. The CDR3 loop spans 13 amino acids. V was clipped by 3 bases and J by 7 bases; unmatched bases: 2. The chain's CDR3 is CASSLGQREKLFF. For the CDR3, the DNA is TGTGCCAGCAGCTTGGGACAGCGTGAAAAACTGTTTTTT. The full variable domain, completed using reference TRBV7-8 and TRBJ1-4, is GAGVSQSPRYKVAKRGQDVALRCDPISGHVSLFWYQQALGQGPEFLTYFQNEAQLDKSGLPSDRFFAERPEGSVSTLKIQRTQQEDSAVYLCASSLGQREKLFFGSGTQLSVL.

This clonotype was recorded at least ten times. The chain employs TRBV12-3 or TRBV12-4 and TRBJ2-7, with D perhaps TRBD2 (5 bases). V lost 3 bases to trimming and J lost 0 bases, with 9 bases between them. CDR3 length: 14 amino acids. Here the CDR3 DNA reads TGTGCCAGCAGTTTGAGGAGGAGCTCCTACGAGCAGTACTTC. Translating it yields CASSLRRSSYEQYF.

Ten or more counts support this clonotype. The CDR3 region is CASSFNIIYEQYF. The CDR3 coding sequence is TGTGCCAGCAGTTTCAACATCATCTACGAGCAGTACTTC. This chain links TRBV12-3 or TRBV12-4 with TRBJ2-7; no clear D. This CDR3 is built from 13 residues. V was trimmed by 3 bases and J by 3 bases, leaving 9 bases between them.

This clonotype was picked up many times. The genes are TRBV10-2 and TRBJ1-6; D may be TRBD1 (5 bases). V was cut by 1 base and J by 7 bases, with 8 bases left in between. Germline values: CDR1 WSHSY, CDR2 SAAADI. The CDR3 is made up of 14 amino acids. CDR3 residues: CASSEWGENSPLHF. In nucleotides, the CDR3 is TGCGCCAGCAGTGAGTGGGGGGAAAATTCACCCCTCCACTTT.

This clonotype was seen only a few times. V and J are TRBV4-2 and TRBJ2-1, with TRBD2 matching over 12 bases. The CDR3 covers 18 residues. V lost 2 bases and J lost 4; bases outside the gene matches: 9. Looked up from germline, CDR1 is LGHNA and CDR2 is YNFKEQ. CDR3 sequence reads: CASSQSLLAGGFYNEQFF. The CDR3 nucleotides are TGTGCCAGCAGCCAATCACTTCTAGCGGGGGGGTTTTACAATGAGCAGTTCTTC.

This clonotype was counted many times. This rearrangement joins TRBV14 to TRBJ1-1; tentatively, D is TRBD1 (5 bases). The CDR3 contains 15 residues. Trimming removed 4 bases from V and 0 bases from J, with 12 bases in between. CDR1 is SGHDN and CDR2 is FVKESK in the germline V gene. The CDR3 is CASSRLEGMNTEAFF. The CDR3 DNA is TGTGCCAGCAGCCGCTTGGAGGGGATGAACACTGAAGCTTTCTTT.

V gene TRBV11-2 combines with J gene TRBJ1-1, with D hard to call. This CDR3 region has 14 residues. Trimming cost V 5 bases and J 6 bases, with 16 bases left between them. Germline V lookup: CDR1 SGHAT, CDR2 FQNNGV. The CDR3 here is CASSSTFFSPEAFF. The CDR3 nucleotides are TGTGCCAGCAGCAGCACATTTTTCAGCCCTGAAGCTTTCTTT. Drawing the rest from reference TRBV11-2 and TRBJ1-1, the complete variable domain is EAGVAQSPRYKIIEKRQSVAFWCNPISGHATLYWYQQILGQGPKLLIQFQNNGVVDDSQLPKDRFSAERLKGVDSTLKIQPAKLEDSAVYLCASSSTFFSPEAFFGQGTRLTVV.

This clonotype was picked up many times. The CDR3 is CASSLAGAKWQETQYF. In DNA form, the CDR3 reads TGTGCCAGCAGCTTAGCCGGGGCAAAGTGGCAAGAGACCCAGTACTTC. V is TRBV7-2 and J is TRBJ2-5; D possibly matches TRBD1 or TRBD2 (5 bases each). Trimming took off 0 bases at V and 2 bases at J, with 13 bases between the two ends. The CDR3 runs to 16 residues. CDR1 is SGHTA and CDR2 is FQGNSA in the germline V gene.

The V call is TRBV4-2, the J call TRBJ2-2, with TRBD1 identical over 7 bases. The CDR3 runs to 16 residues. Germline loops: CDR1 LGHNA, CDR2 YNFKEQ. V trimming: 0 bases; J trimming: 1 base; junction bases outside the gene matches: 2. The CDR3, as DNA: TGTGCCAGCAGCCAAGAGACAGGGTGGAACACCGGGGAGCTGTTTTTT. The encoded protein is CASSQETGWNTGELFF.

A single count supports this clonotype. The V gene is TRBV30, the J gene TRBJ1-4; 7 bases line up with TRBD1. The CDR3 runs to 12 residues. V lost 4 bases, J lost 5 bases, and 1 base stayed unmatched. The germline CDR1 and CDR2 sequences are GTSNPN and SVGIG (reference sequence). The CDR3 here is CAWNRGNEKLFF. Written as DNA, the CDR3 is TGTGCCTGGAACAGGGGAAATGAAAAACTGTTTTTT.

The J gene is TRBJ1-6, the V gene TRBV12-3 or TRBV12-4, with D perhaps TRBD1 (5 bases). The CDR3 has 14 residues. V lost 6 bases and J 7 bases, leaving 13 bases between the germline ends. The CDR3 protein is CASRWGEMNSPLHF. CDR3 DNA sequence: TGTGCCAGCAGATGGGGGGAAATGAATTCACCCCTCCACTTT.

The chain recombines TRBV4-1 with TRBJ1-1, with D unclear. CDR3 length: 15 amino acids. The ends were cut back, 4 bases at V and 0 bases at J, with 12 bases in the middle. In germline, CDR1 is MGHRA, CDR2 YSYEKL. In DNA form, the CDR3 reads TGCGCCAGCAGCCCAGGCGTCGGTTTGAACACTGAAGCTTTCTTT. Translating gives CASSPGVGLNTEAFF.

This clonotype was found many times. The chain joins TRBV28 to TRBJ2-6; D not resolved. CDR1 MDHEN and CDR2 SYDVKM come from the germline V gene. V was shortened by 7 bases and J by 1 base, with 11 bases between the two germline ends. This CDR3 contains 15 residues. CDR3 region: CASNERGSGANVLTF. DNA for the CDR3: TGTGCCAGCAATGAGAGAGGATCTGGGGCCAACGTCCTGACTTTC.

This clonotype was seen at least ten times. The rearrangement links TRBV12-3 or TRBV12-4 to TRBJ1-4; TRBD1 agrees at 9 bases. This CDR3 comprises 17 residues. V was pared by 5 bases and J by 6 bases, with 13 bases of the junction left unmatched. Written as DNA, the CDR3 is TGTGCCAGCAGTCCCGGGACAGGGTTGGGCTTCCATGAAAAACTGTTTTTT. Residues: CASSPGTGLGFHEKLFF.

Only a few counts were recorded for this clonotype. The rearrangement uses TRBV12-3 or TRBV12-4 and TRBJ2-5; D unclear. The CDR3 sequence is 12 residues long. The ends were cut back, 8 bases at V and 5 bases at J, with 12 bases in the middle. The CDR3 bases are TGTGCCAGCGGCTACACTGGGGAGACCCAGTACTTC. Translated: CASGYTGETQYF.